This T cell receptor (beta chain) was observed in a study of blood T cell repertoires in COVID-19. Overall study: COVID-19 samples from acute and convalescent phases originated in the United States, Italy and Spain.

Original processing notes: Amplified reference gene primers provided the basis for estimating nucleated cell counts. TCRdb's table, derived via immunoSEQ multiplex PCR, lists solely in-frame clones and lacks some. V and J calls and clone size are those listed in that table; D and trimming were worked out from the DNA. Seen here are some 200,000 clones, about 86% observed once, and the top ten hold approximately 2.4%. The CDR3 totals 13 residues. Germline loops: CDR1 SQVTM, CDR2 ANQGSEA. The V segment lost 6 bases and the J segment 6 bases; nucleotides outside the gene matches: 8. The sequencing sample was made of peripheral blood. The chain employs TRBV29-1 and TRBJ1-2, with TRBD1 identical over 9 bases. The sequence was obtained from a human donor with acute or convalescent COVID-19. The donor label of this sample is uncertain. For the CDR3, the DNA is TGCAGCGTCGGGGACAGGGAACTTAATGGCTACACCTTC. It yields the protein CSVGDRELNGYTF.